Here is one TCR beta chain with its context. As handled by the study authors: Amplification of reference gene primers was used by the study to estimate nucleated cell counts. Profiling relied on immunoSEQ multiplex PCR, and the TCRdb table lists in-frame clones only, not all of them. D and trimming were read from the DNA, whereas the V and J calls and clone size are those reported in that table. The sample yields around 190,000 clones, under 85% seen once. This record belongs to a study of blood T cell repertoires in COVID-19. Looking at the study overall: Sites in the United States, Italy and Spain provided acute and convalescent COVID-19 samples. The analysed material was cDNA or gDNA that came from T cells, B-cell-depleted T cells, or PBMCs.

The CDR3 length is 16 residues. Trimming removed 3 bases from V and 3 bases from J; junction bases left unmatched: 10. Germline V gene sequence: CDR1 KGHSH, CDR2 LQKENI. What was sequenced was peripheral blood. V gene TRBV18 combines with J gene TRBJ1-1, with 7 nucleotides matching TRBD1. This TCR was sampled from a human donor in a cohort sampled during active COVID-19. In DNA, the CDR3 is TGTGCCAGCTCACCCAGTAGGGGGCTCGAGGACACTGAAGCTTTCTTT. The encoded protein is CASSPSRGLEDTEAFF.